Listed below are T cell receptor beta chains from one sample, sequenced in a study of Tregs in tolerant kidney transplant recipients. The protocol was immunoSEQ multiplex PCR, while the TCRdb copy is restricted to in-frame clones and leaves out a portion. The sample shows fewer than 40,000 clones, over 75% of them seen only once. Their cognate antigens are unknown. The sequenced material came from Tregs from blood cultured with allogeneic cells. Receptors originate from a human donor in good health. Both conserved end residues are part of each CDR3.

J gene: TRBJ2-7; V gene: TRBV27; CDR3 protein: CASKYEQYF
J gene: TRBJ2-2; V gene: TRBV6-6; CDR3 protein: CASSWVWGRDGELFF
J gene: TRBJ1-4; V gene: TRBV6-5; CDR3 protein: CASSYLSPGEKLFF
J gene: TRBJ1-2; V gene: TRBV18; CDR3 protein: CASSPVQLGTVTLSSLYGYTF
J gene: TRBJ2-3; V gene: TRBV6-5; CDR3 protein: CASRFSGGRDTQYF
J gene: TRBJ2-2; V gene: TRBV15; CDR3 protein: CATSRRQGLGAGELFF
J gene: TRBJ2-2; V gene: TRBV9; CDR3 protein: CASSVVATGELFF
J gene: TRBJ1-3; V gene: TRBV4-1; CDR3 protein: CASSLKGAGGASGNTIYF
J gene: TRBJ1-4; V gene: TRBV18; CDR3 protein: CASSPPGSNEKLFF
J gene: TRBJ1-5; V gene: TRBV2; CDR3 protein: CASGTDRGIQPQHF
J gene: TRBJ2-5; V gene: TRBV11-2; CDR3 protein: CASSLLAGSIQETQYF
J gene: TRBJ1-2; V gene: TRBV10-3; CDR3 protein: CAIRNEGAGYTF
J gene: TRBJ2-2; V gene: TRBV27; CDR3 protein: CASRPWVAGELFF
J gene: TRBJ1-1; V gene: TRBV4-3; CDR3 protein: CASSHEGGFTEAFF
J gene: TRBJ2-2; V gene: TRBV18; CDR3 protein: CASSPLRTGRFTGELFF
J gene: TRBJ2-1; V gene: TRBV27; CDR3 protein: CASNRFSGAPSYNEQFF
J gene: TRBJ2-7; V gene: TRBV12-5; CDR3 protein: CASGWIQGRSYEQYF
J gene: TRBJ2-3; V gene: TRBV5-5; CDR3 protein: CASSFSTDTQYF
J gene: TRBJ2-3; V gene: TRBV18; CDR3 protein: CASSLLAVRDTQYF
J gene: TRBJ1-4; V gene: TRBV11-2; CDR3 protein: CASSLGALAEKLFF
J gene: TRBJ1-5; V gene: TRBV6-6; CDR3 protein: CASSAYGDQPQHF
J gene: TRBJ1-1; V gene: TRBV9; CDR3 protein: CASRRQGLNTEAFF
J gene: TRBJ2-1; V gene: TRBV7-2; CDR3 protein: CASSFALGKQFF
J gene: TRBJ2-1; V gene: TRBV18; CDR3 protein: CASSPRGLNEQFF
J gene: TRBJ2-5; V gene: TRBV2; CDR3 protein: CATTDRGETQYF
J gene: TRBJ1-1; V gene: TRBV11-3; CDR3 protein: CASSSQANTEAFF
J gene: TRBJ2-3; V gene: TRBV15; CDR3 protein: CATSGYRDKWSDTQYF
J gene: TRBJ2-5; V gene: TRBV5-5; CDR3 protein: CASSVLGETQYF
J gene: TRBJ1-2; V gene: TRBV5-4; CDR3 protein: CASPGKTYGYTF
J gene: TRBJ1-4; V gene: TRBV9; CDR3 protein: CASSPGQINEKLFF
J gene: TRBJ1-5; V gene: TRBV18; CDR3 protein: CASSGLGSNQPQHF
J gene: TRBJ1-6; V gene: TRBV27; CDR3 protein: CASSWDRDSPLHF
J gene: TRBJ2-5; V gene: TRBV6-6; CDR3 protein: CASSGLARTSETQYF
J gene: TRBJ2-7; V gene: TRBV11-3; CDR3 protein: CASSLDSSSYEQYF
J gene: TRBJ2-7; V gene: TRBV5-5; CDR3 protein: CASSFRQLPYEQYF
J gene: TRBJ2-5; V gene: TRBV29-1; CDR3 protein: CSVDGGSRETQYF
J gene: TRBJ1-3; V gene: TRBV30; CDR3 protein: CAWSGPDRNTIYF
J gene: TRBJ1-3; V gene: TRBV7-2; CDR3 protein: CASSSRSGNTIYF
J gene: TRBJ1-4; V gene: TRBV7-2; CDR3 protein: CASSPQTGLNEKLFF
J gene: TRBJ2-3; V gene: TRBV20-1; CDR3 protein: CSARQGDTQYF
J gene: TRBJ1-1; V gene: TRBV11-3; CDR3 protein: CASSPYREGGAAFF
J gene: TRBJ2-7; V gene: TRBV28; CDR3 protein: CASSLRWSAVGYEQYF
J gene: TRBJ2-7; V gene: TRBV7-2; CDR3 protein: CASSPGPTAGTTYEQYF
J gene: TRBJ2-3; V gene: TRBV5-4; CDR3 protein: CASSPDRGTDTQYF
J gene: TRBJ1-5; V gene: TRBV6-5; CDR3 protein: CASRWDPNQPQHF
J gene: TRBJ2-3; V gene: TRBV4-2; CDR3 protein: CASSQVPGDTQYF
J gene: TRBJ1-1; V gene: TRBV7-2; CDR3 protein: CASSLTRGPHTEAFF
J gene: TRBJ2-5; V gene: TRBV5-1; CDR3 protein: CASSFGIARAQETQYF
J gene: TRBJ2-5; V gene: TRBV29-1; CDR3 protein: CSAGGTGGAETQYF
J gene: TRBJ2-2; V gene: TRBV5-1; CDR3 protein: CASSFGTNTGELFF
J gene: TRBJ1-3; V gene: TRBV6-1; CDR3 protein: CASRETGSGAIYF
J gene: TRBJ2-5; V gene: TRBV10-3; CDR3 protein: CAISLGGGQETQYF